This T cell receptor beta chain was sequenced during a study of T cells after yellow fever vaccination (dated 2019 in TCRdb). General notes on the study: The SMART-Seq v4 Ultra Low Input RNA kit was used to prepare libraries from fractions with low cell numbers. Bulk TCR alpha and beta repertoires were sequenced longitudinally to track T-cell clones before and after primary and booster YFV17D yellow fever vaccination. Two healthy male donors made up the cohort, one aged 18 to 30 years and the other aged 30 to 40 years. Blood samples were taken at several timepoints before and after primary and secondary immunization, and bulk PBMC replicates and cell subsets were isolated. The research as a whole found: Only a couple of donors were included in the study, so the extent to which the findings can be generalized is limited. The secondary T-cell response was weaker than the primary response but faster, peaking on day 5 instead of day 15. After the booster, most of the clones that had expanded following primary vaccination were detected again (roughly 96% of CD4 and 80% to 90% of CD8), which suggests that memory was broadly maintained. Because abundant contaminating clonotypes from the bulk population could be contained in FACS-sorted repertoires, computational filtering was required. A small share of clonotypes occurred in both CD4 and CD8 compartments, likely arising from convergent recombination.

This specimen's treatment or condition label, per the study, means: live attenuated yellow fever vaccine strain. Two biological replicates of bulk PBMCs were collected at each blood-draw timepoint. PBMCs were isolated from peripheral blood using a standard Ficoll-Paque protocol. TriZol was used to extract RNA from bulk PBMCs, from CD4 and CD8 fractions, and from dextramer-positive and dextramer-negative fractions. As regards this clonotype: Its antigen is currently not known. The sample holds no much larger clone one base away, and base qualities are not on file.

Synthesis of TCR cDNA relied on 5'RACE template switching, a step that introduced a universal primer site along with unique molecular identifiers. Priming of cDNA synthesis was performed from both the TCR alpha and TCR beta constant segments. Library amplification involved two PCR steps, and the second step added sample barcodes and sequencing adapters. Sequencing of the libraries was done on either Illumina HiSeq 2500 (2x100 bp) or NovaSeq (2x150 bp). For the original study's pipeline: MIGEC was used to demultiplex reads and collapse the reads into UMI consensus sequences, and MiXCR was used for V(D)J alignment. Vaccine-responding clonotypes were identified with edgeR using replicate PBMC samples, with FDR below 0.01 and a log2 fold change above 5 up to day 15 being required. Each bulk clonotype was labeled CD4 or CD8 based on which sequenced repertoire, CD4 or CD8, contained the clonotype at higher abundance. TCRdb trimmed the raw reads at Q25, called clones with MiXCR and kept productive beta chains. Each CDR3 protein appears once, grouped with its most common genes and DNA. The V and J calls, along with clone size, are taken from TCRdb and not from the paper's own processing. The sample includes 450,000 to 550,000 distinct CDR3 sequences, with roughly a fifth observed a single time. In total, the top ten clones hold roughly a sixth of the sample.

Sequences SGHRS (CDR1) and YFSETQ (CDR2) are obtained from the germline V gene. Here V drops 4 bases and J drops 11 bases, and the junction holds 2 bases not matched to any gene. The CDR3, from cysteine to phenylalanine, totals 11 residues. Only the CDR3 DNA stays, 33 bases, in frame from base 1. Material: PBMCs, obtained roughly 20 days after the first yellow fever vaccination. The clonotype was recovered from a man between 18 and 35 years old who received the YFV17D yellow fever vaccine. The chain is assembled from TRBV5-1 and TRBJ2-5; TRBD1 lines up with 10 middle nucleotides. CDR3 sequence: CASSADRGQYF. In nucleotide form, the sequence is TGCGCCAGCAGCGCGGACAGGGGGCAGTACTTC.